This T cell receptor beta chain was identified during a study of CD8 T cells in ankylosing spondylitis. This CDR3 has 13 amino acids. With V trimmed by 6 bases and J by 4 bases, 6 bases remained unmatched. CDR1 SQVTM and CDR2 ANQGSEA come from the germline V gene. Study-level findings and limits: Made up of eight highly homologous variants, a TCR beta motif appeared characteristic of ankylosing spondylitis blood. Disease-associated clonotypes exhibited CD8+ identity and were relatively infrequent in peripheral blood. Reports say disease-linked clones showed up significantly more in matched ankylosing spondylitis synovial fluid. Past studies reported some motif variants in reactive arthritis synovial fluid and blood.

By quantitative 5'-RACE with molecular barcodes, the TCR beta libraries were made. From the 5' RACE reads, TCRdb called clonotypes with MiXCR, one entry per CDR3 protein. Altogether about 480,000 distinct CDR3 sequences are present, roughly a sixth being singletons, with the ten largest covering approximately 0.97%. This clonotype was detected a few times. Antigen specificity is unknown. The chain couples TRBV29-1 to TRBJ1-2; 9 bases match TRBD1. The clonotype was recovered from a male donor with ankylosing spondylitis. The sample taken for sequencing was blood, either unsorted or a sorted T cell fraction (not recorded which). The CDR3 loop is CSVATGGGYGYTF. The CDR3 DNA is TGCAGCGTAGCGACAGGGGGGGGCTATGGCTACACCTTC.